These 9 T cell receptor beta chains came from one sample sequenced in a study of Ad26.COV2.S vaccination and SARS-CoV-2 variants. TCRdb keeps only in-frame clones here, not all; method: immunoSEQ multiplex PCR. The sample holds around 300,000 clones, around 88% seen once. Treatment here: roughly 19 received Ad26.COV2.S at low or high dose, single or two shots; about 5 received placebo; per-sample allocation not given. Day 63 after the first injection of vaccine or placebo was the sampling time. The sample in question was peripheral blood, obtained in a trial of Ad26.COV2.S vaccine versus placebo. The receptors derive from a person between 18 and 65 years old who received the Ad26.COV2.S COVID-19 vaccine or a placebo.

This clone was counted a single time. The CDR3 spells CASSFDLSTGNSPLHF. CDR3 bases: TGCGCCAGCAGCTTCGACCTCTCTACGGGTAATTCACCCCTCCACTTT. The rearrangement links TRBV5-1 to TRBJ1-6; D is uncertain. The V end was cut by 2 bases, the J end by 6 bases, with 15 bases between. Looked up from germline, CDR1 is SGHRS and CDR2 is YFSETQ. The CDR3 totals 16 residues.

The chain uses TRBV7-2 and TRBJ2-3; perhaps TRBD2 as D (5 bases). This CDR3 region has 14 residues. Trimming left V 7 bases short and J 2 bases short, with 13 bases between. The germline gives CDR1 SGHTA, CDR2 FQGNSA. The chain's CDR3 is CASTLGSSTDTQYF. Written as DNA, the CDR3 is TGTGCCAGCACCCTGGGGAGTTCCACAGATACGCAGTATTTT.

The J gene is TRBJ2-5, the V gene TRBV7-9; 9 nucleotides align to TRBD2. Trimming took 5 bases from V and 5 from J; bases not matched to a gene: 15. Germline V gene lookup returns CDR1 SEHNR and CDR2 FQNEAQ (reference sequence). This CDR3 spans 17 amino acids. CDR3 loop: CASSQSSGTSSRETQYF. The CDR3 DNA sequence: TGTGCCAGCAGCCAATCTTCCGGGACTAGCTCTCGGGAGACCCAGTACTTC.

The chain employs TRBV30 and TRBJ2-7, with 10 bases identical to TRBD1. CDR3 length: 12 residues. CDR1 is GTSNPN, CDR2 SVGIG, per germline (reference sequence). The junction had 5 bases not matched to a gene; V was cut back by 5 bases and J by 7 bases. The DNA for the CDR3 is TGTGCCTGGTGGGGACAGGGGAGGGAGCAGTACTTC. Its protein product is CAWWGQGREQYF.

This chain connects TRBV2 to TRBJ2-3, with 7 bases that match TRBD1. CDR3 length: 13 residues. J lost 5 bases, V lost 6 bases, and 5 bases had no gene match. The germline V gene has CDR1 SNHLY and CDR2 FYNNEI. The CDR3 reads CASRIRQGDTQYF. The CDR3 nucleotides read TGTGCCAGCAGGATAAGACAGGGAGATACGCAGTATTTT.

This clone was counted between two and nine times. Here the CDR3 reads CASSEESPGSYSPLHF. CDR3 nucleotide sequence: TGTGCCAGCAGTGAAGAGTCCCCGGGATCCTATTCACCCCTCCACTTT. This rearrangement joins TRBV2 to TRBJ1-6; D is unclear. V lost 1 base, J lost 8 bases, and 15 bases lay in between. The CDR3 spans 16 residues. Germline CDR1 reads SNHLY; CDR2 reads FYNNEI. The entire variable domain, with the rest obtained from reference TRBV2 and TRBJ1-6, is as follows: EPEVTQTPSHQVTQMGQEVILRCVPISNHLYFYWYRQILGQKVEFLVSFYNNEISEKSEIFDDQFSVERPDGSNFTLKIRSTKLEDSAMYFCASSEESPGSYSPLHFGNGTRLTVT.

J is TRBJ1-2 and V is TRBV7-9; the D is unclear. CDR1 and CDR2 from the germline V gene are SEHNR and FQNEAQ (reference sequence). V dropped 1 base and J dropped 4 bases, with 7 bases sitting between them. The CDR3 consists of 13 residues. In DNA form, the CDR3 reads TGTGCCAGCAGCTTAGGAGGAGGCTATGGCTACACCTTC. It yields the protein CASSLGGGYGYTF.

The chain recombines TRBV4-1 with TRBJ1-4; D gene uncertain. The CDR3 is 13 amino acids. From germline, CDR1 is MGHRA and CDR2 YSYEKL. The V end lost 4 bases, the J end lost 4 bases, and 7 bases lay between the germline ends. In DNA form, the CDR3 reads TGCGCCAGCAGCCGGGCCATTAATGAAAAACTGTTTTTT. Protein sequence: CASSRAINEKLFF.

The rearrangement links TRBV7-2 to TRBJ2-5; D is perhaps TRBD2 (6 bases). The CDR3 loop spans 13 amino acids. V was pared by 1 base and J by 5 bases, with 8 bases between. Germline V CDR1 and CDR2: SGHTA, FQGNSA. The CDR3 DNA sequence: TGTGCCAGCAGCTTAGTAGGAGGGGAGACCCAGTACTTC. This translates into CASSLVGGETQYF.